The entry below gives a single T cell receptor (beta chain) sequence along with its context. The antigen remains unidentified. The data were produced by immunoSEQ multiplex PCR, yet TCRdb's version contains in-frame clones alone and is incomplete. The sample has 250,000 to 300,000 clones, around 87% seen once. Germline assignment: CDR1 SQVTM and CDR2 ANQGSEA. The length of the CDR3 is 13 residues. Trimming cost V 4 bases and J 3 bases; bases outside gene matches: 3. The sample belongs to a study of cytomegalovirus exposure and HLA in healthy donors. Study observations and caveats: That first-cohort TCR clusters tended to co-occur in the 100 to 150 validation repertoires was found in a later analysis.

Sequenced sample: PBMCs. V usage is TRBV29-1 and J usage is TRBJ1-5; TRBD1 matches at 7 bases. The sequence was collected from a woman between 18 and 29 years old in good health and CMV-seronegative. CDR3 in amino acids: CSVAGGFNQPQHF. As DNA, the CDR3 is TGCAGCGTTGCAGGGGGGTTCAATCAGCCCCAGCATTTT.